This TCR beta chain was retrieved from a study of T cell responses to AZD1222 COVID-19 vaccine. Concerning this clone: What it binds is not known.

Profiling relied on immunoSEQ multiplex PCR, and the TCRdb table lists in-frame clones only, not all of them. The table shows about 120,000 clones, with about 86% occurring only once. Study findings and constraints: Baseline serostatus was positive in only a handful of AZD1222 recipients. The donor group comprised mostly white British people and more females; the analysis possibly underestimated clonal diversity. Per reports, nearly half of all spike-specific TCRs target regions that are unmutated in variants. The CD4 TCRs associated with vaccination extended across spike and predominated at 160-218 and 743-854.

The CDR3 spans 13 residues. The V gene end was trimmed by 10 bases and the J gene end by 7 bases; junction bases not matched to a gene: 5. The V gene's germline CDR1 is ENHRY and CDR2 SYGVKD. The sequence was collected from an adult who received the AZD1222 COVID-19 vaccine. The chain is built from TRBV10-3 and TRBJ1-6; 9 bases match TRBD1. Sequenced here: peripheral blood, sampled 28 days after the second AZD1222 dose. For the CDR3, the DNA is TGTGCCAGCGGACAGGGGAGCAATTCACCCCTCCACTTT. Translation gives CASGQGSNSPLHF.